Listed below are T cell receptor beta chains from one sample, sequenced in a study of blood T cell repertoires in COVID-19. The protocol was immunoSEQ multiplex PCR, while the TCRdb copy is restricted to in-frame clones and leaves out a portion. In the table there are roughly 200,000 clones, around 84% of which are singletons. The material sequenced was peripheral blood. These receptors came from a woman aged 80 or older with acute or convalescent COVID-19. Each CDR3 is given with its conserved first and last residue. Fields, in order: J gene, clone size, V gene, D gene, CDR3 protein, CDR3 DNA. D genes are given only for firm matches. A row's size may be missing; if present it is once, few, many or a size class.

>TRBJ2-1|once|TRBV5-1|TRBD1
CASSSFPGQGREQFF
TGCGCCAGCAGCTCCTTCCCGGGACAGGGGCGTGAGCAGTTCTTC
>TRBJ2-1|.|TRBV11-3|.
CASSRDYSPYNEQFF
TGTGCCAGCAGCCGCGACTACAGCCCCTACAATGAGCAGTTCTTC
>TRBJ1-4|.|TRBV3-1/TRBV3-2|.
CASSQFYATNEKLFF
TGTGCCAGCAGCCAGTTCTATGCAACTAATGAAAAACTGTTTTTT
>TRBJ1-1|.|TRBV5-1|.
CASSGRENTEAFF
TGCGCCAGCAGCGGCAGGGAGAACACTGAAGCTTTCTTT
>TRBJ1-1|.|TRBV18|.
CASSPPPVNTEAFF
TGTGCCAGCTCACCACCCCCGGTGAACACTGAAGCTTTCTTT
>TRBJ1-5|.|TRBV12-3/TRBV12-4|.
CASRSGGQPQHF
TGTGCCAGCAGGTCGGGGGGACAGCCCCAGCATTTT
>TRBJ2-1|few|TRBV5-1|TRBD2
CASSLLAGVGEQFF
TGCGCCAGCAGCTTGTTGGCGGGAGTGGGCGAGCAGTTCTTC
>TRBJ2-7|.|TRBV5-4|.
CASSLGTGFQYF
TGTGCCAGCAGCTTGGGAACAGGGTTCCAGTACTTC
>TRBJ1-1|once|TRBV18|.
CASSPSLGDTEAFF
TGTGCCAGCTCACCGTCGCTGGGCGACACTGAAGCTTTCTTT
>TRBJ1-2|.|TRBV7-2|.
CASSLVSGYGYTF
TGTGCCAGCAGCTTAGTATCCGGCTATGGCTACACCTTC
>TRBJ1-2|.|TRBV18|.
CASNLQGPNYGYTF
TGTGCCAGCAACCTACAGGGACCTAACTATGGCTACACCTTC
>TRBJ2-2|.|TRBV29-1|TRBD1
CSVDRDRGAGELFF
TGCAGCGTTGACAGGGACAGGGGAGCCGGGGAGCTGTTTTTT
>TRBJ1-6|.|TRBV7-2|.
CASSLIGDQGRSPLHF
TGTGCCAGCAGCTTAATCGGCGATCAGGGTAGATCACCCCTCCACTTT
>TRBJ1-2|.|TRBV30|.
CAWTTGLHGYTF
TGTGCCTGGACCACGGGACTCCATGGCTACACCTTC
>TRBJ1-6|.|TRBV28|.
CASSYFRGLVSPLHF
TGTGCCAGCAGCTACTTCAGGGGCCTAGTTTCACCCCTCCACTTT
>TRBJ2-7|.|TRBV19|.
CASSMGVGSSYEQYF
TGTGCCAGTAGTATGGGGGTCGGGAGCTCCTACGAGCAGTACTTC
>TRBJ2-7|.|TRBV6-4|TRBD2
CASSDSGREAPYEQYF
TGTGCCAGCAGTGACTCGGGGCGGGAGGCCCCATACGAGCAGTACTTC
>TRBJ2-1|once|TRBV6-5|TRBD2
CASSYGLAGYEQFF
TGTGCCAGCAGTTACGGTCTAGCGGGCTATGAGCAGTTCTTC
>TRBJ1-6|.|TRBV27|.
CASRVPGVKNSPLHF
TGTGCCAGCAGAGTACCCGGGGTTAAAAATTCACCCCTCCACTTT
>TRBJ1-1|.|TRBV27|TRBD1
CASSLSPSGGTEAFF
TGTGCCAGCAGTTTATCACCTTCAGGGGGCACTGAAGCTTTCTTT
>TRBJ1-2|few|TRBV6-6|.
CASSYSNGGVYGYTF
TGTGCCAGCAGTTACTCGAACGGGGGGGTCTATGGCTACACCTTC
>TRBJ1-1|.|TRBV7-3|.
CASSWNQGTEAFF
TGTGCCAGCAGTTGGAACCAGGGAACTGAAGCTTTCTTT
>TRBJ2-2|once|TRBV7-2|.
CASSLNSGTGELFF
TGTGCCAGCAGCTTAAATTCGGGCACCGGGGAGCTGTTTTTT
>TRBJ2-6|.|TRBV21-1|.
CASTRGGTGANVLTF
TGTGCCAGCACGCGGGGGGGGACTGGGGCCAACGTCCTGACTTTC
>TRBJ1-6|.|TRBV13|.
CASSPRPVENSPLHF
TGTGCCAGCAGCCCCCGGCCCGTGGAGAATTCACCCCTCCACTTT
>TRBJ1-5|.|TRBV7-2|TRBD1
CASSATGTVNQPQHF
TGTGCCAGCAGCGCTACCGGGACAGTCAATCAGCCCCAGCATTTT
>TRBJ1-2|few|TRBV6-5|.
CASSYAHRDGYTF
TGTGCCAGCAGTTACGCCCACAGGGATGGCTACACCTTC
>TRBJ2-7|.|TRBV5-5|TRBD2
CASSLERGATYEQYF
TGTGCCAGCAGCTTGGAGCGGGGAGCTACCTACGAGCAGTACTTC